Given below is one T cell receptor beta chain in context. The sample belongs to a study of T-cell reconstitution after alpha-beta-depleted transplantation in children. Trimming removed 2 bases from V and 1 base from J; junction bases left unmatched: 17. Germline lookup yields CDR1 SGHAT and CDR2 FQDESV (reference sequence). CDR3 length equals 21 residues. Molecular barcoding with unique molecular identifiers was used for the TCRbeta library. TCRdb re-analysed the PCR reads in MiXCR, keeping a single row per CDR3 protein. The sample lists some 550,000 distinct CDR3 sequences, roughly 18% occurring once.

The V gene is TRBV11-1, the J gene TRBJ2-2, with 9 bases aligning to TRBD1. The clonotype comes from a human donor who donated a stem cell graft to a child with acute lymphoblastic leukemia. This material consisted of PBMCs from the stem cell graft donor, taken from the stem cell graft. The CDR3 nucleotides read TGTGCCAGCAGCTTATCCGTTTTGGTGGGGGACAGGGAATTGAACACCGGGGAGCTGTTTTTT. It codes for CASSLSVLVGDRELNTGELFF.